The 18 T cell receptor beta chains below were found in one sample sequenced in a study of shared clonotypes between healthy human individuals (dated by TCRdb to the early 2020s). The library was obtained by the immunoSEQ multiplex PCR assay. Imported from immuneACCESS, the table was reduced by TCRdb to in-frame sequences with V and J called. These copies leave out some clones; in studies compared against another copy, an unresolved V gene accounts for under half, and the cause of the remainder is not known. The sample yields millions of clones; more than 90% were counted once. The ten top clones hold 0.14% of the sample. Sequencing was done on a sample of naive CD4+ T cells sorted from blood. The sample's cell subset or site, from its label and the paper: CD45RA+ positively selected. All receptors derive from a man between 18 and 35 years old in good health.

J is TRBJ1-5 and V is TRBV19; D gene unclear. Looked up from germline, CDR1 is LNHDA and CDR2 is SQIVND (reference sequence). The CDR3 runs 13 residues. V dropped 8 bases and J dropped 0 bases, with 8 bases sitting between them. The CDR3 nucleotides are TGTGCCAGTCAACGGTTTAGCAATCAGCCCCAGCATTTT. It is translated as CASQRFSNQPQHF. The entire variable domain, with the rest obtained from reference TRBV19 and TRBJ1-5, is as follows: DGGITQSPKYLFRKEGQNVTLSCEQNLNHDAMYWYRQDPGQGLRLIYYSQIVNDFQKGDIAEGYSVSREKKESFPLTVTSAQKNPTAFYLCASQRFSNQPQHFGDGTRLSIL.

This clone came up once. The chain is built from TRBV7-9 and TRBJ1-3; unclear D gene. In germline, CDR1 is SEHNR, CDR2 FQNEAQ (reference sequence). The V and J ends lost 6 bases and 0 bases respectively, with 9 bases between them. The CDR3 is made up of 14 amino acids. The CDR3 sequence: CASSFGISGNTIYF. CDR3 bases: TGTGCCAGCAGTTTCGGGATCTCTGGAAACACCATATATTTT.

V gene TRBV2 combines with J gene TRBJ2-1, with 7 bases lining up with TRBD2. This CDR3 has 16 residues. Trimming took 6 bases from V and 3 from J; bases not matched to a gene: 11. Germline CDR1 SNHLY, CDR2 FYNNEI. Written as DNA, the CDR3 is TGTGCCAGCAGCACAATGGTGGCTAGCGGCTACAATGAGCAGTTCTTC. The encoded protein is CASSTMVASGYNEQFF.

In regard to this clone: Distinct nucleotide sequences in the sample also encode this CDR3. J is TRBJ2-2 and V is TRBV5-1; 7 nucleotides line up with TRBD2. CDR1 and CDR2 (germline): SGHRS, YFSETQ. The CDR3 runs 16 residues. V shed 4 bases and J 2 bases; nucleotides not matched to a gene: 8. For the CDR3, the DNA is TGCGCCAGCAGCCCCGGGACGGGAGGCAACACCGGGGAGCTGTTTTTT. Its protein is CASSPGTGGNTGELFF.

The chain is built from TRBV5-4 and TRBJ2-7; D might be TRBD1 or TRBD2, each matching 5 bases. The V and J ends lost 7 bases and 3 bases respectively, with 8 bases between them. Germline V gene lookup returns CDR1 SGHNT and CDR2 YYREEE (reference sequence). This CDR3 region has 11 residues. In DNA, the CDR3 is TGTGCCAGCGGGGGATTCTACGAGCAGTACTTC. Translating gives CASGGFYEQYF.

Note on this clone: The sample has other DNA sequences that encode this CDR3 too. The J gene is TRBJ1-5, the V gene TRBV4-3; D ambiguous. V lost 0 bases, J lost 2 bases, and 8 bases lay in between. The length of the CDR3 is 15 residues. Germline values: CDR1 LGHNA, CDR2 YSLEER. For the CDR3, the DNA is TGCGCCAGCAGCCAAGAGGCCGGAGGCAATCAGCCCCAGCATTTT. Residues: CASSQEAGGNQPQHF.

The chain uses TRBV30 and TRBJ2-2, with D possibly called TRBD1 or TRBD2 (6 bases each). Germline values: CDR1 GTSNPN, CDR2 SVGIG (reference sequence). This CDR3 is 15 amino acids long. Trimming shortened V by 3 bases and J by 5 bases, and 16 bases separated the two germline ends. The CDR3 loop is CAWRIAGGPTGELFF. Written as DNA, the CDR3 is TGTGCCTGGAGGATAGCTGGGGGGCCAACCGGGGAGCTGTTTTTT.

V is TRBV29-1 and J is TRBJ1-1; no definite D call. Germline CDR1 SQVTM, CDR2 ANQGSEA. Between the trimmed V and J ends, which lost 3 bases and 5 bases, there was a span of 10 bases. CDR3 length: 12 residues. CDR3 bases: TGCAGCGTTGATCATTCTCGAACTGAAGCTTTCTTT. This translates into CSVDHSRTEAFF.

The chain couples TRBV19 to TRBJ2-6; D possibly corresponds to TRBD1 (6 bases). Germline V gene sequence: CDR1 LNHDA, CDR2 SQIVND (reference sequence). Trimming pared 5 bases from V and 4 bases from J, leaving 12 bases between. This CDR3 region has 15 residues. CDR3 nucleotides: TGTGCCAGTAGTCCACAGGGAGCCGGGGCCAACGTCCTGACTTTC. Translating gives CASSPQGAGANVLTF.

The chain carries TRBV28 and TRBJ1-1, with TRBD1 matching over 7 bases. The V and J ends lost 5 bases and 5 bases, in that order; junction bases with no gene match: 8. Germline lookup yields CDR1 MDHEN and CDR2 SYDVKM. This CDR3 comprises 14 residues. The CDR3 reads CASSPPRGGTEAFF. In DNA form, the CDR3 reads TGTGCCAGCAGTCCCCCCAGGGGGGGGACTGAAGCTTTCTTT.

The rearrangement uses TRBV5-1 and TRBJ2-1, with TRBD2 matching over 7 bases. CDR3 length: 16 residues. V dropped 6 bases and J dropped 9; count of bases not matched to a gene: 18. The germline V gene has CDR1 SGHRS and CDR2 YFSETQ. CDR3 coding DNA: TGCGCCAGCACCCCCCTCCGGGGGGAGGCAACCGGTGAGCAGTTCTTC. Protein sequence: CASTPLRGEATGEQFF. Using reference TRBV5-1 and TRBJ2-1 for the parts outside the CDR3, the full variable domain is KAGVTQTPRYLIKTRGQQVTLSCSPISGHRSVSWYQQTPGQGLQFLFEYFSETQRNKGNFPGRFSGRQFSNSRSEMNVSTLELGDSALYLCASTPLRGEATGEQFFGPGTRLTVL.

This clone was detected once. In the same sample, other DNA sequences code for this CDR3. The chain uses TRBV5-4 and TRBJ2-7; TRBD2 matches at 12 bases. The CDR3 totals 14 residues. Germline CDR1 SGHNT, CDR2 YYREEE (reference sequence). V shed 3 bases, J shed 4 bases, and the junction held 2 bases outside the gene matches. The CDR3 region is CASSSTSGSYEQYF. The CDR3 bases are TGTGCCAGCAGCTCGACTAGCGGGAGTTACGAGCAGTACTTC.

This chain links TRBV19 with TRBJ1-6; TRBD1 might be the D (5 bases). This CDR3 spans 17 amino acids. Germline CDR1 is LNHDA and CDR2 is SQIVND (reference sequence). The V end was cut by 4 bases, the J end by 0 bases, with 13 bases between. CDR3 sequence: CASSTSTVSSYNSPLHF. The CDR3 region has the DNA TGTGCCAGTAGTACATCGACAGTTAGCTCCTATAATTCACCCCTCCACTTT.

The chain couples TRBV4-2 to TRBJ2-1, with 11 bases lining up with TRBD2. Per germline, CDR1 LGHNA and CDR2 YNFKEQ. Trimming took 4 bases from V and 0 from J; bases not matched to a gene: 20. This CDR3 has 22 amino acids. The CDR3 DNA follows: TGTGCCAGCAGCCCCAGCCCTTCTGGTCTAGCGGGGGGCCTGGCCTCCTACAATGAGCAGTTCTTC. Its protein product is CASSPSPSGLAGGLASYNEQFF.

This clone was counted a few times. V usage is TRBV27 and J usage is TRBJ1-6; D gene uncertain. Germline lookup yields CDR1 MNHEY and CDR2 SMNVEV (reference sequence). This CDR3 has 13 residues. V dropped 3 bases and J dropped 7 bases, with 7 bases sitting between them. CDR3 nucleotide sequence: TGTGCCAGCAGTTTCCACCAAAATTCACCCCTCCACTTT. Translated: CASSFHQNSPLHF.

This clone was observed a single time. The J gene is TRBJ2-7, the V gene TRBV7-9; D is perhaps TRBD2 (5 bases). The CDR3 spans 16 residues. Trimming removed 4 bases at V and 1 base at J, with 17 bases between. In germline, CDR1 is SEHNR, CDR2 FQNEAQ (reference sequence). The CDR3 coding sequence is TGTGCCAGCAGCTCGGGCGGATGGGAGCCATCCTACGAGCAGTACTTC. This encodes CASSSGGWEPSYEQYF.

This clone is a singleton in its sample. The rearrangement uses TRBV7-2 and TRBJ2-7; the D gene is possibly TRBD1 (6 bases). CDR3 length equals 14 residues. The ends were cut back, 6 bases at V and 0 bases at J, with 12 bases in the middle. Germline V gene sequence: CDR1 SGHTA, CDR2 FQGNSA. CDR3 sequence (DNA): TGTGCCAGCAGTACAGGGAGAGTCTCCTACGAGCAGTACTTC. Protein sequence: CASSTGRVSYEQYF.

Worth noting for this clone: Distinct nucleotide sequences in the sample also encode this CDR3. The genes are TRBV4-1 and TRBJ2-5, with TRBD1 matching over 7 bases. The trim removed 4 bases at V and 1 base at J, leaving 6 bases unmatched. CDR1 and CDR2 (germline): MGHRA, YSYEKL. The CDR3 covers 15 residues. The CDR3 sequence: CASSPLTGRQETQYF. The CDR3 DNA reads TGCGCCAGCAGCCCCCTGACAGGGCGCCAAGAGACCCAGTACTTC.